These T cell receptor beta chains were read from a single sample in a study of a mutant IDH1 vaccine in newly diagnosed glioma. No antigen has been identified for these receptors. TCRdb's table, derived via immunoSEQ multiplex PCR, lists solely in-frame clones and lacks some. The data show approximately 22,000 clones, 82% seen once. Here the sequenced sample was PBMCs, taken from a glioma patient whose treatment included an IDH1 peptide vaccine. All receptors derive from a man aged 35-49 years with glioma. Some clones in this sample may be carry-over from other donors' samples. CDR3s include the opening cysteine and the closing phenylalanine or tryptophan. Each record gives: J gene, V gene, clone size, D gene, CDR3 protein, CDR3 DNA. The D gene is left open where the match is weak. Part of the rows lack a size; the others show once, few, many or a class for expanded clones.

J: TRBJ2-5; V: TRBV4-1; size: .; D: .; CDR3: CASSGRSQETQYF; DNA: TGCGCCAGCAGCGGTCGATCCCAAGAGACCCAGTACTTC
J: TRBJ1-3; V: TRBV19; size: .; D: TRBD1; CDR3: CASSIDRGQSSGNTIYF; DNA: TGTGCCAGTAGTATAGATCGGGGACAGAGCTCTGGAAACACCATATATTTT
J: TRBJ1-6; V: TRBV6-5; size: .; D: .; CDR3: CASSYSLPRVDSPLHF; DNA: TGTGCCAGCAGTTACTCTCTTCCAAGGGTAGATTCACCCCTCCACTTT
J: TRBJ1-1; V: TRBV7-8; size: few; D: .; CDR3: CASSLVEAGRPEAFF; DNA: TGTGCCAGCAGCTTAGTTGAAGCAGGGAGGCCTGAAGCTTTCTTT
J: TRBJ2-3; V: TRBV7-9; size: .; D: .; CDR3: CATRKADTQYF; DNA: TGTGCCACAAGAAAGGCAGATACGCAGTATTTT
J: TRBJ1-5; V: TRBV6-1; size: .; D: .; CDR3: CASSLYGGGGQPQHF; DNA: TGTGCCAGCAGCCTGTACGGGGGCGGAGGTCAGCCCCAGCATTTT
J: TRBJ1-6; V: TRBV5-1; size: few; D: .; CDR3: CASRPPGTTRSPLHF; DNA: TGCGCCAGCAGGCCCCCGGGAACAACCCGATCACCCCTCCACTTT
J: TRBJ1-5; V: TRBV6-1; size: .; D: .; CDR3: CASSEPRAGNQPQHF; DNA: TGTGCCAGCAGTGAACCAAGGGCAGGAAATCAGCCCCAGCATTTT
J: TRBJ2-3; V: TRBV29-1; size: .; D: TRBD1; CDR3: CSADRDNTDTQYF; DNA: TGCAGCGCGGACAGGGACAACACAGATACGCAGTATTTT
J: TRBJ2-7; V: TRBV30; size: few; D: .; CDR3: CAWSGTVGPGWYEQYF; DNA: TGTGCCTGGAGTGGGACTGTTGGGCCAGGGTGGTACGAGCAGTACTTC
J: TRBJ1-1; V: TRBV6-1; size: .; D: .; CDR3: CASSEVRGRMNTEAFF; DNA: TGTGCCAGCAGTGAGGTCAGGGGACGAATGAACACTGAAGCTTTCTTT
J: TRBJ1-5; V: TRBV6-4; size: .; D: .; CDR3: CASSVSGEGNQPQHF; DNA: TGTGCCAGCAGTGTTTCGGGGGAGGGCAATCAGCCCCAGCATTTT
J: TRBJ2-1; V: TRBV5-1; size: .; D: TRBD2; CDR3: CASSLGAGGGYNEQFF; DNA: TGCGCCAGCAGCTTGGGAGCGGGGGGGGGATACAATGAGCAGTTCTTC
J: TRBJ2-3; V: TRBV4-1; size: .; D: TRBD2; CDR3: CASSQDPGREDKYF; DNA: TGCGCCAGCAGCCAAGACCCCGGGAGGGAGGATAAGTATTTT
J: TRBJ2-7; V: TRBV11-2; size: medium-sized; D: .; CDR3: CASSPGAGSYEQYF; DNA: TGTGCCAGCAGCCCCGGGGCGGGCTCCTACGAGCAGTACTTC
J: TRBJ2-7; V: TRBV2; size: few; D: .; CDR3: CASSHRAYEQYF; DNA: TGTGCCAGCAGTCACAGGGCCTACGAGCAGTACTTC
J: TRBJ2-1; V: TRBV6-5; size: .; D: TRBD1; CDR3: CASSSGTGLSEQFF; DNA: TGTGCCAGCAGCTCCGGGACAGGGTTATCGGAGCAGTTCTTC
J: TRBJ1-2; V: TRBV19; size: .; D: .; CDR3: CASVDYVYGYTF; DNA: TGTGCCAGCGTTGATTACGTCTATGGCTACACCTTC
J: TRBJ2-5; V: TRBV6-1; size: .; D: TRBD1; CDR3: CASSTGGVETQYF; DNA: TGTGCCAGCAGCACAGGGGGCGTAGAGACCCAGTACTTC
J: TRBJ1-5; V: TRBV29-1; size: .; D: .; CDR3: CSVADSQDQPQHF; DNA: TGCAGCGTGGCTGACAGCCAAGATCAGCCCCAGCATTTT
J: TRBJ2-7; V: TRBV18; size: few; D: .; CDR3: CASSPTSDYEQYF; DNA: TGTGCCAGCTCACCGACTTCCGACTACGAGCAGTACTTC
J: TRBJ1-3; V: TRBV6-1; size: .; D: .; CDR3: CASSEELWRRSGNTIYF; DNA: TGTGCCAGCAGTGAAGAACTTTGGAGAAGGTCTGGAAACACCATATATTTT
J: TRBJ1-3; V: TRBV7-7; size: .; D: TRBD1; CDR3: CASSPGGGNTIYF; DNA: TGTGCTAGCAGCCCAGGGGGCGGAAACACCATATATTTT
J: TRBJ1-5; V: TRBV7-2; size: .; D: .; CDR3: CASSVFMDQPQHF; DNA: TGTGCCAGCAGCGTGTTTATGGATCAGCCCCAGCATTTT
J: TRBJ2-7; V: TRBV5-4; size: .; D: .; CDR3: CASSHPDSLWQYF; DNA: TGTGCCAGCAGCCACCCGGACAGTTTGTGGCAGTACTTC
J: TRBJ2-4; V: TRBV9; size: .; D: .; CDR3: CASSGPGTFKNIQYF; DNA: TGTGCCAGCAGCGGACCCGGGACGTTCAAAAACATTCAGTACTTC
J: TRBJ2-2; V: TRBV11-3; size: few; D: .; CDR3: CASSLSAVGELFF; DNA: TGTGCCAGCAGCTTGAGTGCGGTCGGGGAGCTGTTTTTT
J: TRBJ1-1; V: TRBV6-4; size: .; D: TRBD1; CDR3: CASRGDSTEAFF; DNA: TGTGCCAGCAGAGGGGACAGCACTGAAGCTTTCTTT
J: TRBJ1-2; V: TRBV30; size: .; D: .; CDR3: CAWSVQVEYGYTF; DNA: TGTGCCTGGAGTGTACAGGTGGAGTATGGCTACACCTTC
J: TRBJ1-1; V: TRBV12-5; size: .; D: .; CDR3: CASGGGAGYTEAFF; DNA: TGTGCTAGTGGGGGGGGCGCGGGATACACTGAAGCTTTCTTT
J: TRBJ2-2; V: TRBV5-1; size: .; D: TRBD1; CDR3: CASTKEGAVTGELFF; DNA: TGCGCCAGCACTAAAGAGGGGGCGGTCACCGGGGAGCTGTTTTTT
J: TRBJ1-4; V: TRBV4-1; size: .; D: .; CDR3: CASSPIAQIGEKLFF; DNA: TGCGCCAGCAGCCCAATAGCCCAGATTGGTGAAAAACTGTTTTTT
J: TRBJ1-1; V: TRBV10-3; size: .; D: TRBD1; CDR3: CAIKSGGGTEAFF; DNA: TGTGCCATCAAATCAGGGGGCGGCACTGAAGCTTTCTTT
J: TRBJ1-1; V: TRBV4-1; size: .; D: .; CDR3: CASSQRDLNTEAFF; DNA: TGCGCCAGCAGCCAGCGGGATCTGAACACTGAAGCTTTCTTT
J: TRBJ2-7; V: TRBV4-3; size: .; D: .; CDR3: CASSQDRSSSYEQYF; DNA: TGCGCCAGCAGCCAAGACAGGTCGTCCTCCTACGAGCAGTACTTC
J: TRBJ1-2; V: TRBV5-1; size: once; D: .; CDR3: CASSLDGSIYGYTF; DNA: TGCGCCAGCAGCTTGGACGGCAGTATATATGGCTACACCTTC
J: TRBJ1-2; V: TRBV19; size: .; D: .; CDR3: CASRKIGANYGYTF; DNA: TGTGCCAGTAGAAAAATCGGGGCAAACTATGGCTACACCTTC
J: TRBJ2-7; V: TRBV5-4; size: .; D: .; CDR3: CASSLDAAQQYF; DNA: TGTGCCAGCAGCTTGGACGCAGCCCAGCAGTACTTC
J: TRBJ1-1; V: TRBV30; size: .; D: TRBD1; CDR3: CAWSWTGGTEAFF; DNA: TGTGCCTGGAGTTGGACAGGTGGCACTGAAGCTTTCTTT
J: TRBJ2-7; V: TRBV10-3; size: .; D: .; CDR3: CAISEGNRPYEQYF; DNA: TGTGCCATCAGTGAAGGGAACAGGCCCTACGAGCAGTACTTC